Listed below are T cell receptor beta chains from one sample, sequenced in a study of PD-L1 blockade in urothelial cancer. Assay: immunoSEQ multiplex PCR; the TCRdb copy retains only in-frame clones and omits some. The sample lists about 72,000 clones, around 90% occurring once. The sample was PBMCs, taken around atezolizumab (anti-PD-L1) treatment. These receptor sequences come from a man in his 70s with urothelial cancer. CDR3s include the opening cysteine and the closing phenylalanine or tryptophan. A D gene is named only where the DNA matches it firmly. Where a row states a size, it is once, few, many or the class of an expanded clone; other rows omit it.

j_call: TRBJ2-2
v_call: TRBV5-6
d_call: TRBD1
clone_size: -
cdr3_aa: CASSFTGVNTGELFF
cdr3_nt: TGTGCCAGCAGCTTCACAGGGGTGAACACCGGGGAGCTGTTTTTT

j_call: TRBJ1-5
v_call: TRBV18
d_call: -
clone_size: -
cdr3_aa: CASSPQGGNQPQHF
cdr3_nt: TGTGCCAGCTCACCACAGGGGGGCAATCAGCCCCAGCATTTT

j_call: TRBJ1-5
v_call: TRBV6-4
d_call: -
clone_size: -
cdr3_aa: CASTSGNRLNQPQHF
cdr3_nt: TGTGCCAGCACCTCAGGGAACAGGCTCAATCAGCCCCAGCATTTT

j_call: TRBJ1-1
v_call: TRBV28
d_call: TRBD1
clone_size: -
cdr3_aa: CASSVQGARTEAFF
cdr3_nt: TGTGCCAGCAGTGTACAGGGGGCAAGGACTGAAGCTTTCTTT

j_call: TRBJ2-7
v_call: TRBV18
d_call: TRBD1
clone_size: -
cdr3_aa: CASSPYGTGGYEQYF
cdr3_nt: TGTGCCAGCTCACCATATGGGACAGGGGGCTACGAGCAGTACTTC

j_call: TRBJ1-4
v_call: TRBV4-1
d_call: -
clone_size: -
cdr3_aa: CASSQERGAGNEKLFF
cdr3_nt: TGCGCCAGCAGCCAAGAACGGGGGGCCGGGAATGAAAAACTGTTTTTT

j_call: TRBJ1-3
v_call: TRBV2
d_call: TRBD1
clone_size: once
cdr3_aa: CASTLTGGGYTIYF
cdr3_nt: TGTGCCAGCACCCTGACAGGGGGCGGGTACACCATATATTTT

j_call: TRBJ1-2
v_call: TRBV28
d_call: TRBD1
clone_size: -
cdr3_aa: CASSTGGQGKGGYTF
cdr3_nt: TGTGCCAGCAGCACAGGGGGACAGGGAAAGGGCGGCTACACCTTC

j_call: TRBJ2-1
v_call: TRBV14
d_call: -
clone_size: -
cdr3_aa: CASSQAVYNEQFF
cdr3_nt: TGTGCCAGCAGCCAAGCGGTATACAATGAGCAGTTCTTC

j_call: TRBJ2-5
v_call: TRBV11-2
d_call: TRBD2
clone_size: -
cdr3_aa: CASSPRLAGGGETQYF
cdr3_nt: TGTGCCAGCAGCCCCAGACTAGCGGGAGGAGGTGAGACCCAGTACTTC

j_call: TRBJ2-1
v_call: TRBV5-5
d_call: TRBD1
clone_size: -
cdr3_aa: CASSQQGAHNEQFF
cdr3_nt: TGTGCCAGCAGCCAACAGGGGGCGCATAATGAGCAGTTCTTC

j_call: TRBJ2-2
v_call: TRBV10-1
d_call: TRBD2
clone_size: -
cdr3_aa: CASSGTSGRANTGELFF
cdr3_nt: TGCGCCAGCAGTGGGACTAGCGGGAGGGCGAACACCGGGGAGCTGTTTTTT

j_call: TRBJ2-2
v_call: TRBV25-1
d_call: TRBD2
clone_size: -
cdr3_aa: CASSDRGLAGYTGELFF
cdr3_nt: TGTGCCAGCAGTGACCGGGGACTAGCGGGGTACACCGGGGAGCTGTTTTTT

j_call: TRBJ2-2
v_call: TRBV19
d_call: TRBD2
clone_size: -
cdr3_aa: CASGAGGNTGELFF
cdr3_nt: TGTGCCAGTGGGGCGGGAGGTAACACCGGGGAGCTGTTTTTT

j_call: TRBJ1-5
v_call: TRBV27
d_call: -
clone_size: -
cdr3_aa: CASSPSMGASSNQPQHF
cdr3_nt: TGTGCCAGCAGTCCCTCGATGGGGGCAAGTAGCAATCAGCCCCAGCATTTT

j_call: TRBJ2-3
v_call: TRBV6-1
d_call: -
clone_size: -
cdr3_aa: CASSGRGHPADTQYF
cdr3_nt: TGTGCCAGCAGTGGCCGGGGACACCCCGCAGATACGCAGTATTTT

j_call: TRBJ2-1
v_call: TRBV15
d_call: -
clone_size: -
cdr3_aa: CATSRDLQTSHNEQFF
cdr3_nt: TGTGCCACCAGCAGAGATCTACAAACTAGCCACAATGAGCAGTTCTTC

j_call: TRBJ2-1
v_call: TRBV2
d_call: TRBD2
clone_size: -
cdr3_aa: CASSGLAGNNEQFF
cdr3_nt: TGTGCCAGCAGTGGACTAGCGGGAAACAATGAGCAGTTCTTC

j_call: TRBJ2-3
v_call: TRBV6-6
d_call: TRBD2
clone_size: -
cdr3_aa: CASSRGTSGSTDTQYF
cdr3_nt: TGTGCCAGCAGCCGAGGGACTAGCGGGAGCACAGATACGCAGTATTTT

j_call: TRBJ1-2
v_call: TRBV28
d_call: TRBD1
clone_size: -
cdr3_aa: CASSLSTGGGYTF
cdr3_nt: TGTGCCAGCAGTTTATCGACAGGGGGTGGCTACACCTTC

j_call: TRBJ1-2
v_call: TRBV27
d_call: TRBD1
clone_size: -
cdr3_aa: CASSLRQGQRGVYSGYTF
cdr3_nt: TGTGCCAGCAGTTTAAGACAGGGTCAGAGGGGGGTTTATTCGGGCTACACCTTC

j_call: TRBJ2-3
v_call: TRBV9
d_call: -
clone_size: -
cdr3_aa: CASSVVGGGTDTQYF
cdr3_nt: TGTGCCAGCAGCGTAGTAGGGGGAGGGACAGATACGCAGTATTTT

j_call: TRBJ1-4
v_call: TRBV7-9
d_call: -
clone_size: -
cdr3_aa: CASSRGGNEKLFF
cdr3_nt: TGTGCCAGCAGCCGGGGGGGTAATGAAAAACTGTTTTTT

j_call: TRBJ2-3
v_call: TRBV5-1
d_call: TRBD2
clone_size: -
cdr3_aa: CASSPAGTSGSLNTDTQYF
cdr3_nt: TGCGCCAGCAGCCCAGCCGGGACTAGCGGGAGTTTGAACACAGATACGCAGTATTTT

j_call: TRBJ2-3
v_call: TRBV4-1
d_call: TRBD2
clone_size: once
cdr3_aa: CASSRFIAGGGSSTDTQYF
cdr3_nt: TGCGCCAGCAGCCGATTCATAGCGGGAGGCGGTAGTAGCACAGATACGCAGTATTTT

j_call: TRBJ2-1
v_call: TRBV11-1
d_call: TRBD2
clone_size: -
cdr3_aa: CASSSSSGSSYNEQFF
cdr3_nt: TGTGCCAGCAGCTCCTCTAGCGGGTCTTCCTACAATGAGCAGTTCTTC

j_call: TRBJ1-2
v_call: TRBV12-5
d_call: -
clone_size: -
cdr3_aa: CASGLTGSHGYTF
cdr3_nt: TGTGCTAGTGGTTTGACAGGGAGCCATGGCTACACCTTC

j_call: TRBJ2-1
v_call: TRBV9
d_call: TRBD2
clone_size: -
cdr3_aa: CASSVELRAGFYNEQFF
cdr3_nt: TGTGCCAGCAGCGTAGAGCTTCGAGCGGGATTCTACAATGAGCAGTTCTTC

j_call: TRBJ2-3
v_call: TRBV9
d_call: TRBD2
clone_size: -
cdr3_aa: CASSVGRGTSTDTQYF
cdr3_nt: TGTGCCAGCAGCGTAGGTAGGGGGACTAGTACAGATACGCAGTATTTT

j_call: TRBJ2-7
v_call: TRBV27
d_call: -
clone_size: -
cdr3_aa: CASSYPHGGANSYEQYF
cdr3_nt: TGTGCCAGCAGTTACCCCCACGGAGGAGCCAACTCCTACGAGCAGTACTTC

j_call: TRBJ1-5
v_call: TRBV19
d_call: TRBD1
clone_size: -
cdr3_aa: CASRADRGGNQPQHF
cdr3_nt: TGTGCCAGTAGGGCCGACAGGGGGGGCAATCAGCCCCAGCATTTT

j_call: TRBJ2-3
v_call: TRBV7-3
d_call: -
clone_size: -
cdr3_aa: CASSLGGSPDTQYF
cdr3_nt: TGTGCCAGCAGCTTAGGAGGGAGTCCAGATACGCAGTATTTT

j_call: TRBJ1-3
v_call: TRBV5-1
d_call: -
clone_size: -
cdr3_aa: CASSEESHWGLSGNTIYF
cdr3_nt: TGCGCCAGCAGCGAAGAGTCCCATTGGGGGCTCTCTGGAAACACCATATATTTT

j_call: TRBJ2-1
v_call: TRBV16
d_call: TRBD2
clone_size: -
cdr3_aa: CASSQTSGGNNEQFF
cdr3_nt: TGTGCCAGCAGCCAAACTAGCGGGGGTAACAATGAGCAGTTCTTC

j_call: TRBJ2-7
v_call: TRBV6-1
d_call: TRBD1
clone_size: -
cdr3_aa: CASSPGQAFYEQYF
cdr3_nt: TGTGCCAGCAGTCCGGGACAGGCCTTCTACGAGCAGTACTTC

j_call: TRBJ2-7
v_call: TRBV5-1
d_call: TRBD2
clone_size: -
cdr3_aa: CASSLRGGTSGSHVGSYEQYF
cdr3_nt: TGCGCCAGCAGCCTACGCGGGGGGACTAGCGGGAGTCACGTGGGTTCCTACGAGCAGTACTTC

j_call: TRBJ2-1
v_call: TRBV10-3
d_call: -
clone_size: -
cdr3_aa: CAISEGQALGGEQFF
cdr3_nt: TGTGCCATCAGTGAAGGGCAAGCCCTAGGAGGTGAGCAGTTCTTC

j_call: TRBJ2-5
v_call: TRBV5-1
d_call: TRBD2
clone_size: -
cdr3_aa: CASSYRTSGQETQYF
cdr3_nt: TGCGCCAGCAGCTACCGGACTAGCGGGCAAGAGACCCAGTACTTC

j_call: TRBJ2-3
v_call: TRBV11-2
d_call: -
clone_size: -
cdr3_aa: CASSLGLRTDSTDTQYF
cdr3_nt: TGTGCCAGCAGCTTGGGCTTAAGGACAGATAGCACAGATACGCAGTATTTT

j_call: TRBJ2-7
v_call: TRBV7-2
d_call: -
clone_size: -
cdr3_aa: CASSLPSRADEQYF
cdr3_nt: TGTGCCAGCAGCTTACCCTCCCGCGCGGACGAGCAGTACTTC

j_call: TRBJ2-3
v_call: TRBV7-6
d_call: TRBD1
clone_size: once
cdr3_aa: CASSPGQGPLYTQYF
cdr3_nt: TGTGCCAGCAGCCCAGGACAGGGTCCTCTATATACGCAGTATTTT

j_call: TRBJ1-3
v_call: TRBV6-6
d_call: -
clone_size: -
cdr3_aa: CASSYSTDYSGNTIYF
cdr3_nt: TGTGCCAGCAGTTACTCCACGGACTACTCTGGAAACACCATATATTTT

j_call: TRBJ1-4
v_call: TRBV9
d_call: -
clone_size: once
cdr3_aa: CASSVGTEVEKLFF
cdr3_nt: TGTGCCAGCAGCGTAGGCACGGAGGTAGAAAAACTGTTTTTT

j_call: TRBJ1-5
v_call: TRBV28
d_call: -
clone_size: few
cdr3_aa: CASSLQRTGQPQHF
cdr3_nt: TGTGCCAGCAGTTTACAAAGGACGGGGCAGCCCCAGCATTTT

j_call: TRBJ2-7
v_call: TRBV4-1
d_call: TRBD1
clone_size: -
cdr3_aa: CASSPGQGFDEQYF
cdr3_nt: TGCGCCAGCAGCCCGGGACAGGGGTTCGACGAGCAGTACTTC

j_call: TRBJ1-1
v_call: TRBV28
d_call: -
clone_size: -
cdr3_aa: CASSLQAGNTEAFF
cdr3_nt: TGTGCCAGCAGTTTACAGGCCGGGAACACTGAAGCTTTCTTT

j_call: TRBJ1-5
v_call: TRBV15
d_call: TRBD1
clone_size: -
cdr3_aa: CATTFRGQDQPQHF
cdr3_nt: TGTGCCACCACTTTCAGGGGGCAGGATCAGCCCCAGCATTTT

j_call: TRBJ2-3
v_call: TRBV5-1
d_call: -
clone_size: -
cdr3_aa: CASVDIGADTQYF
cdr3_nt: TGCGCCAGCGTCGACATCGGCGCAGATACGCAGTATTTT

j_call: TRBJ2-1
v_call: TRBV29-1
d_call: TRBD1
clone_size: -
cdr3_aa: CSASGQGVVNEQFF
cdr3_nt: TGCAGCGCCTCGGGACAGGGAGTCGTCAATGAGCAGTTCTTC

j_call: TRBJ1-2
v_call: TRBV19
d_call: TRBD1
clone_size: few
cdr3_aa: CASMRTGPNYGYTF
cdr3_nt: TGTGCCAGTATGCGGACAGGACCTAACTATGGCTACACCTTC

j_call: TRBJ2-7
v_call: TRBV7-3
d_call: TRBD1
clone_size: -
cdr3_aa: CASSSRGTGANEQYF
cdr3_nt: TGTGCCAGCAGCAGCCGGGGGACAGGGGCTAACGAGCAGTACTTC

j_call: TRBJ2-4
v_call: TRBV11-2
d_call: -
clone_size: -
cdr3_aa: CASSLGPQGAKNIQYF
cdr3_nt: TGTGCCAGCAGCTTGGGCCCCCAGGGTGCCAAAAACATTCAGTACTTC

j_call: TRBJ2-1
v_call: TRBV5-1
d_call: TRBD2
clone_size: -
cdr3_aa: CASSLSRTSGTSSYNEQFF
cdr3_nt: TGCGCCAGCAGCTTGTCGCGGACTAGCGGGACCAGCTCCTACAATGAGCAGTTCTTC

j_call: TRBJ2-7
v_call: TRBV28
d_call: TRBD2
clone_size: -
cdr3_aa: CATGTSGVYEQYF
cdr3_nt: TGTGCCACCGGGACTAGCGGAGTCTACGAGCAGTACTTC

j_call: TRBJ1-1
v_call: TRBV19
d_call: -
clone_size: -
cdr3_aa: CASSAYTEAFF
cdr3_nt: TGTGCCAGTAGTGCGTACACTGAAGCTTTCTTT